This T cell receptor beta chain was documented in a study of shared clonotypes between healthy human individuals. Produced via immunoSEQ multiplex PCR; TCRdb's table is partial and in-frame only. The top ten hold about 0.34% of the sample, which has some 2,500,000 clones, approximately 93% seen once. There are 15 residues in the CDR3. Germline V gene lookup returns CDR1 SGHTA and CDR2 FQGNSA. V was shortened by 2 bases and J by 6 bases, with 14 bases between the two germline ends. The origin of this receptor is a man aged 18 to 29 in good health. Some clones in this sample may be carry-over from other donors' samples. The source material was naive CD4+ T cells from PBMCs. Noted subset: CD45RA+ positively selected. This chain connects TRBV7-2 to TRBJ2-1; D perhaps matches TRBD2 (6 bases). Here the CDR3 reads CASSLLGGTSNEQFF. CDR3 in DNA: TGTGCCAGCAGCTTACTTGGCGGGACGTCCAATGAGCAGTTCTTC.